The 23 T cell receptor beta chains below come from one sample, sequenced in a study of cytomegalovirus exposure and HLA in healthy donors. PCR was performed using 60 Vbeta and 13 Jbeta primers. Assay: immunoSEQ multiplex PCR; the TCRdb copy retains only in-frame clones and omits some. The data show around 100,000 clones, with roughly 73% seen just once and 3.5% to 4.5% held by the top ten. Sequenced: PBMCs. The source is a man aged 35-49 years in good health and CMV-seronegative.

This rearrangement joins TRBV29-1 to TRBJ1-2; D call uncertain. V was clipped by 4 bases and J by 5 bases, with 14 bases between them. Germline CDR1 reads SQVTM; CDR2 reads ANQGSEA. This CDR3 contains 13 residues. CDR3 coding DNA: TGCAGCGTTGTCTCTAGGAAAGGATATGGCTACACCTTC. Its protein is CSVVSRKGYGYTF.

The chain combines TRBV9 with TRBJ1-6; D not resolved. Germline CDR1 reads SGDLS; CDR2 reads YYNGEE. The CDR3 covers 13 residues. V was pared by 3 bases and J by 6 bases, with 7 bases between. The DNA for the CDR3 is TGTGCCAGCAGCGACAGATTTAATTCACCCCTCCACTTT. Encoded protein: CASSDRFNSPLHF.

The gene calls are TRBV30 and TRBJ1-2; 7 nucleotides match TRBD1. The V gene end was trimmed by 4 bases and the J gene end by 4 bases; junction bases not matched to a gene: 6. CDR1 is GTSNPN, CDR2 SVGIG, per germline (reference sequence). This CDR3 is 13 amino acids long. The CDR3 DNA is TGTGCCTGGAAGTGGGGACAGATCTATGGCTACACCTTC. The encoded protein is CAWKWGQIYGYTF.

The V gene is TRBV27, the J gene TRBJ1-1; D possibly corresponds to TRBD1 (6 bases). Germline values: CDR1 MNHEY, CDR2 SMNVEV (reference sequence). The CDR3 consists of 14 residues. Trimming took off 6 bases at V and 4 bases at J, with 15 bases between the two ends. CDR3 residues: CASSQGWGGTEAFF. Here the CDR3 DNA reads TGTGCCAGCAGCCAGGGGTGGGGGGGCACTGAAGCTTTCTTT.

This chain uses TRBV9 with TRBJ2-5, with D perhaps matching TRBD1 (5 bases). Germline V gene lookup returns CDR1 SGDLS and CDR2 YYNGEE. The CDR3 totals 16 residues. V lost 1 base and J 5 bases, leaving 18 bases between the germline ends. This chain's CDR3 is CASSVQGTLIGETQYF. The DNA for the CDR3 is TGTGCCAGCAGCGTACAGGGAACCCTGATAGGCGAGACCCAGTACTTC. Filled out from reference TRBV9 and TRBJ2-5, the complete variable domain reads DSGVTQTPKHLITATGQRVTLRCSPRSGDLSVYWYQQSLDQGLQFLIQYYNGEERAKGNILERFSAQQFPDLHSELNLSSLELGDSALYFCASSVQGTLIGETQYFGPGTRLLVL.

Points on this clone: The CDR3 does not end in the conserved phenylalanine or tryptophan, so this is likely a read error. It is unclear where the CDR3 begins or ends on the DNA, so no DNA is shown, and the CDR3 is as TCRdb lists it. The V gene is TRBV6-1, the J gene TRBJ1-2. The CDR3 region is 14 residues in length, termini included. Germline V gene data show CDR1 as MNHNS and CDR2 as SASEGT. CDR3: CASSATEGGLKGFV.

The rearrangement joins TRBV29-1 to TRBJ1-2, with D maybe TRBD1 (5 bases). V was pared by 1 base and J by 3 bases, with 12 bases between. Germline V gene lookup returns CDR1 SQVTM and CDR2 ANQGSEA. The CDR3 contains 14 residues. For the CDR3, the DNA is TGCAGCGTTGAAGCGCCGGGGGGAGACTATGGCTACACCTTC. It encodes CSVEAPGGDYGYTF.

This chain uses TRBV19 with TRBJ1-5; D possibly corresponds to TRBD1 (6 bases). This CDR3 contains 15 residues. Germline V CDR1 and CDR2: LNHDA, SQIVND (reference sequence). The germline V and J ends were trimmed by 8 bases and 0 bases, with 14 bases remaining between them. The CDR3 region is CASRPGDYSNQPQHF. In DNA, the CDR3 is TGTGCCAGTCGCCCAGGGGACTATAGCAATCAGCCCCAGCATTTT.

This clone is a singleton in its sample. The rearrangement uses TRBV2 and TRBJ2-7; D may be TRBD2 (5 bases). CDR3 size: 14 residues. With 2 bases removed from V and 2 bases from J, the gap between germline ends came to 10 bases. Germline V lookup: CDR1 SNHLY, CDR2 FYNNEI. The CDR3 sequence is CASSESRGAYEQYF. CDR3 in DNA: TGTGCCAGCAGTGAATCCCGGGGAGCCTACGAGCAGTACTTC.

V is TRBV19 and J is TRBJ1-1; possible D gene TRBD1, 6 bases. This CDR3 is built from 13 residues. Looked up from germline, CDR1 is LNHDA and CDR2 is SQIVND (reference sequence). The V gene lost 2 bases and the J gene lost 13 bases, with 17 bases spanning the gap. CDR3 sequence (DNA): TGTGCCAGTAGTATAAGCAACAGGGTGTCGGTTTTCTTT. It codes for CASSISNRVSVFF.

This clone came up once. The chain carries TRBV7-2 and TRBJ2-3, with D perhaps matching TRBD2 (7 bases). The V gene lost 6 bases and the J gene lost 5 bases, with 15 bases spanning the gap. Germline CDR1 SGHTA, CDR2 FQGNSA. This CDR3 comprises 14 residues. The CDR3 protein is CASRIGGAVDTQYF. CDR3 nucleotide sequence: TGTGCCAGCAGGATTGGGGGGGCCGTAGATACGCAGTATTTT.

The table lists this clone with a count of one. The chain combines TRBV18 with TRBJ1-5, with TRBD1 as a possible D gene (6 bases). The germline V gene encodes CDR1 KGHSH and CDR2 LQKENI. CDR3 length: 14 residues. The germline V and J ends were trimmed by 5 bases and 2 bases, with 10 bases remaining between them. CDR3 in amino acids: CASSNRVGNQPQHF. CDR3 bases: TGTGCCAGCTCAAACAGGGTGGGCAATCAGCCCCAGCATTTT.

The rearrangement links TRBV2 to TRBJ1-2; 7 bases align to TRBD1. The ends lost 4 bases at V and 2 bases at J; junction bases unmatched: 4. The CDR3 extends over 14 amino acids. Germline CDR1 reads SNHLY; CDR2 reads FYNNEI. The CDR3 coding sequence is TGTGCCAGCAGTGGACAGGGAATCAACTATGGCTACACCTTC. Its translation is CASSGQGINYGYTF.

The count of this clone is one. V gene TRBV10-1 combines with J gene TRBJ2-7, with D possibly TRBD2 on 6 matching bases. V lost 0 bases, J lost 0 bases, and 12 bases lay in between. This CDR3 has 16 residues. Germline lookup yields CDR1 WNHNN and CDR2 SYGVQD (reference sequence). CDR3 sequence reads: CASSESWEEGSYEQYF. The CDR3 DNA is TGCGCCAGCAGTGAGTCCTGGGAGGAGGGCTCCTACGAGCAGTACTTC.

The chain recombines TRBV11-2 with TRBJ2-3; no firm D call. Trimming pared 5 bases from V and 0 bases from J, leaving 15 bases between. The V gene's germline CDR1 is SGHAT and CDR2 FQNNGV. This CDR3 contains 16 residues. The CDR3 bases are TGTGCCAGCAGCCCCACACTACGACTGAGCACAGATACGCAGTATTTT. Encoded protein: CASSPTLRLSTDTQYF.

The chain recombines TRBV10-1 with TRBJ2-3, with 10 bases identical to TRBD2. CDR1 and CDR2 from the germline V gene are WNHNN and SYGVQD (reference sequence). The ends lost 10 bases at V and 8 bases at J; junction bases unmatched: 27. The CDR3 contains 19 residues. The CDR3 DNA reads TGCGCCACCTCCAGGAAAATAGCGGGGGGCGGGCCAGAGAGCGGTACGCAGTATTTT. Translating gives CATSRKIAGGGPESGTQYF.

The chain recombines TRBV15 with TRBJ2-7; perhaps TRBD2 as D (5 bases). V shed 1 base and J shed 0 bases, with 10 bases lying between them. CDR1 is LNHNV and CDR2 is YYDKDF in the germline V gene (reference sequence). The CDR3 is 15 residues long. CDR3 in DNA: TGTGCCACCAGCAGAGGGGGAGACAACTCCTACGAGCAGTACTTC. It specifies CATSRGGDNSYEQYF.

The rearrangement links TRBV7-2 to TRBJ1-2; no reliable D call. Per the germline V gene, CDR1 is SGHTA and CDR2 is FQGNSA. The CDR3 has 15 residues. V was shortened by 1 base and J by 6 bases, with 15 bases between the two germline ends. As DNA, the CDR3 is TGTGCCAGCAGCTTAGTGGCTGGTTCAGAACATGGCTACACCTTC. Its translation is CASSLVAGSEHGYTF.

This chain connects TRBV5-1 to TRBJ2-3, with D maybe TRBD2 (5 bases). This CDR3 has 15 amino acids. Trimming stripped 4 bases from V and 3 bases from J, with 15 bases between. Germline V gene lookup returns CDR1 SGHRS and CDR2 YFSETQ. CDR3 in DNA: TGCGCCAGCAGCCCCCGCACGGGGATTACAGATACGCAGTATTTT. It specifies CASSPRTGITDTQYF.

This clone was seen only once. This rearrangement joins TRBV2 to TRBJ1-4; D might be TRBD1 (6 bases). Germline-derived CDR1 and CDR2 are SNHLY and FYNNEI. The germline V and J ends were trimmed by 8 bases and 0 bases, with 16 bases remaining between them. This CDR3 spans 16 amino acids. The CDR3 bases are TGTGCCAGCCGCAGGGGATCCTTTACAACTAATGAAAAACTGTTTTTT. It codes for CASRRGSFTTNEKLFF.

The V call is TRBV25-1, the J call TRBJ1-2, with D uncertain. The CDR3 consists of 14 residues. Trimming removed 3 bases from V and 3 bases from J, with 11 bases in between. Germline assignment: CDR1 MGHDK and CDR2 SYGVNS. DNA of the CDR3: TGTGCCAGCAGTGAGAAGGGAGTGGACTATGGCTACACCTTC. It codes for CASSEKGVDYGYTF.

The chain is built from TRBV6-1 and TRBJ1-1; 7 bases are shared with TRBD1. Germline CDR1 is MNHNS and CDR2 is SASEGT. CDR3 length: 14 amino acids. V lost 3 bases to trimming and J lost 1 base; unmatched junction nucleotides: 2. The CDR3 protein is CASSDGTENTEAFF. The CDR3 DNA follows: TGTGCCAGCAGTGATGGGACAGAGAACACTGAAGCTTTCTTT.

The gene calls are TRBV2 and TRBJ1-6, with 9 bases that match TRBD1. The CDR3 runs to 20 residues. Germline values: CDR1 SNHLY, CDR2 FYNNEI. With 4 bases clipped from V and 0 bases from J, the junction kept 13 bases outside the gene matches. The CDR3 nucleotides are TGTGCCAGCAGTGTTTCCCGGGACAGGGCCCCGAGCTCCTATAATTCACCCCTCCACTTT. Amino acids: CASSVSRDRAPSSYNSPLHF.